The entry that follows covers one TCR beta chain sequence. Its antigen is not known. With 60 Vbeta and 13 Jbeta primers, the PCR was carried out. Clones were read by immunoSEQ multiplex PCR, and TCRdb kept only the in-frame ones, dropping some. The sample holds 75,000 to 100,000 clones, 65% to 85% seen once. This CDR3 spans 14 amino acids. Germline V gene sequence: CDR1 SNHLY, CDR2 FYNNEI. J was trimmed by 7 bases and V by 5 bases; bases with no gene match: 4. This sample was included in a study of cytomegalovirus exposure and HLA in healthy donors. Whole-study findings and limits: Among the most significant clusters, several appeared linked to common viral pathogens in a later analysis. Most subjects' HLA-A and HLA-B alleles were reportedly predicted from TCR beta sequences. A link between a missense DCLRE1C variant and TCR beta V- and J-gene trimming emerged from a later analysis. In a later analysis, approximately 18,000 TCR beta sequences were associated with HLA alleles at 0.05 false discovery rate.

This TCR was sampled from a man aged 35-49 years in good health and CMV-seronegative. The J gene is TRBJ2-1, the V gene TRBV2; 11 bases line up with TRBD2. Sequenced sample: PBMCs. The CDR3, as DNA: TGTGCCAGCAGTCAGACTAGCGGGAAAAATGAGCAGTTCTTC. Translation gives CASSQTSGKNEQFF.